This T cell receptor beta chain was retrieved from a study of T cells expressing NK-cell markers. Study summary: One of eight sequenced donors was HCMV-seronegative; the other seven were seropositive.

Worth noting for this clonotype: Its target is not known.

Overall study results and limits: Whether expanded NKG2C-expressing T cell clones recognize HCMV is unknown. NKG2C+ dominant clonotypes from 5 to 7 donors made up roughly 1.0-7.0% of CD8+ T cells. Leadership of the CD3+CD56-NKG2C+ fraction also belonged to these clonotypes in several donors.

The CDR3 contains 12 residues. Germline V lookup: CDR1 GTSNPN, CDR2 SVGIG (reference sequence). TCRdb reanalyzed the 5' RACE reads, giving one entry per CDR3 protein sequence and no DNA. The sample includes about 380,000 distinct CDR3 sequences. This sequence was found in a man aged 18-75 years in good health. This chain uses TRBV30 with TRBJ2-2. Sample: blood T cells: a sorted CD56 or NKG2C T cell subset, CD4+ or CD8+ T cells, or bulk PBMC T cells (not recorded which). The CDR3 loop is CAWTGTAGELFF.